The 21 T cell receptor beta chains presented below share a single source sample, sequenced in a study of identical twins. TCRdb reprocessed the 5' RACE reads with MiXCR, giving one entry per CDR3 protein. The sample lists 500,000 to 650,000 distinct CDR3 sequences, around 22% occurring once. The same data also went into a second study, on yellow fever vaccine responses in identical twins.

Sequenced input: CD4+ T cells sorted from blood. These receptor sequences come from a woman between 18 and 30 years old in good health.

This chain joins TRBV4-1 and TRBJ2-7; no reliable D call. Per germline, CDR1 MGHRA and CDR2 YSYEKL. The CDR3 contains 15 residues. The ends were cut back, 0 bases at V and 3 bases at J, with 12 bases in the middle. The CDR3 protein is CASSQELSLSYEQYF. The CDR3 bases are TGCGCCAGCAGCCAAGAACTCTCACTGAGCTACGAGCAGTACTTC.

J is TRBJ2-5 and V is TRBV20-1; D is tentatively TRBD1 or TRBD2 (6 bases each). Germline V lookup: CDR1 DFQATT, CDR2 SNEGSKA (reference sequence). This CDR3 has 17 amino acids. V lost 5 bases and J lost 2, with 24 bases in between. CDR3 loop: CSASTWGATAPQETQYF. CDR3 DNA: TGCAGTGCTTCAACATGGGGGGCGACTGCTCCACAAGAGACCCAGTACTTC.

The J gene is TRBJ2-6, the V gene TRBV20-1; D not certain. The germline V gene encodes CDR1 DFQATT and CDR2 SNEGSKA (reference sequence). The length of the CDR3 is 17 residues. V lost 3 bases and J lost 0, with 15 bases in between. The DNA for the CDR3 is TGCAGTGCTAGTAACACGGGCTTGAGCTCTGGGGCCAACGTCCTGACTTTC. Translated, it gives CSASNTGLSSGANVLTF.

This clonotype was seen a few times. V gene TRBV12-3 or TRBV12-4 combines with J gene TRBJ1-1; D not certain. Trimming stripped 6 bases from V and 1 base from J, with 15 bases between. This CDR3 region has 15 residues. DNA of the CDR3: TGTGCCAGCAGGGAAAGTAGGGCAGGGAACACTGAAGCTTTCTTT. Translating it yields CASRESRAGNTEAFF.

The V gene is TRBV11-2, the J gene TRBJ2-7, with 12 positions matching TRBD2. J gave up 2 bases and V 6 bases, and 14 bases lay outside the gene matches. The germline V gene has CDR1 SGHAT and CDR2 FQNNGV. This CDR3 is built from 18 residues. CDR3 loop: CASRTGTSGSSRTYEQYF. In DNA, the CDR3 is TGTGCCAGCAGGACCGGGACTAGCGGGTCCTCCCGGACCTACGAGCAGTACTTC.

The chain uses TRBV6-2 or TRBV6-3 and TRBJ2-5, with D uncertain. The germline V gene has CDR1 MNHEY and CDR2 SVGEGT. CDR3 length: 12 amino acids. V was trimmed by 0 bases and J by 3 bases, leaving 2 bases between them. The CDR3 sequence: CASSYSKETQYF. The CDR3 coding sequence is TGTGCCAGCAGTTACTCGAAAGAGACCCAGTACTTC.

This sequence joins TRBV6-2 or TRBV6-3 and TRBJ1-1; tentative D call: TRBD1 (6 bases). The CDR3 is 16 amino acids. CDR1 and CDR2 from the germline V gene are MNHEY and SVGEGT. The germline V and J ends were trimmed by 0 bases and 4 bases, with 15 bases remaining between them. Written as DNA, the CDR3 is TGTGCCAGCAGTTACTCATCCGACAGGAGGGGCACTGAAGCTTTCTTT. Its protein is CASSYSSDRRGTEAFF.

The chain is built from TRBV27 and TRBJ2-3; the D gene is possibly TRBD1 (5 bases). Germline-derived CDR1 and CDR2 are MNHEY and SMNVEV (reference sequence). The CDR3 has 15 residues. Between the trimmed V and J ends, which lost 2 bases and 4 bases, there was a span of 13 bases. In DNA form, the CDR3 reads TGTGCCAGCAGTTTAGGCCTAGTGGGGCCAGATACGCAGTATTTT. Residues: CASSLGLVGPDTQYF.

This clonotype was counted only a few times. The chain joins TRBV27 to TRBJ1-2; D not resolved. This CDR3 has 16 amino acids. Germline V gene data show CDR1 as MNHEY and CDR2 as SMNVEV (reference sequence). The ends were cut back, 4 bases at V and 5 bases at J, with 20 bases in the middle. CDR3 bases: TGTGCCAGCAGTTCGTGGAACGCCGGCCCGACATATGGCTACACCTTC. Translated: CASSSWNAGPTYGYTF.

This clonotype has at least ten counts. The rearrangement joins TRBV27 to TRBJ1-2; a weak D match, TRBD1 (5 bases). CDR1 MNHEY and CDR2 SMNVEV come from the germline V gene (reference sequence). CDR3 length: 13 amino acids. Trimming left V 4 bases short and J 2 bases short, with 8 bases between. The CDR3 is CASSSTVNYGYTF. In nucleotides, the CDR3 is TGTGCCAGCAGTTCGACAGTCAACTATGGCTACACCTTC.

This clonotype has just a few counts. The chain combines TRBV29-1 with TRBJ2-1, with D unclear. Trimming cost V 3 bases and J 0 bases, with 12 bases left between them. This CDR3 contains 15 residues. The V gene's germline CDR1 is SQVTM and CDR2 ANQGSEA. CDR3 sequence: CSVELVGSSYNEQFF. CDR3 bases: TGCAGCGTTGAGCTAGTTGGTAGCTCCTACAATGAGCAGTTCTTC.

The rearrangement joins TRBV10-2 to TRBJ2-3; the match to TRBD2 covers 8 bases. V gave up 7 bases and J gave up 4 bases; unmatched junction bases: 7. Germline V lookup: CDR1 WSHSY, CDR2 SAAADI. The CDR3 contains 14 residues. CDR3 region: CASTIRGGADTQYF. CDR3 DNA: TGCGCCAGCACGATACGGGGGGGGGCAGATACGCAGTATTTT.

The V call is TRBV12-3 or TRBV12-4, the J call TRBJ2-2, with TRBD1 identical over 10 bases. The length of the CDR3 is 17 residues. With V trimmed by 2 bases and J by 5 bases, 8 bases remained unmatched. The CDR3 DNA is TGTGCCAGCAGTTTAAGCTGGACAGGGGGTCGTACCGGGGAGCTGTTTTTT. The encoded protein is CASSLSWTGGRTGELFF.

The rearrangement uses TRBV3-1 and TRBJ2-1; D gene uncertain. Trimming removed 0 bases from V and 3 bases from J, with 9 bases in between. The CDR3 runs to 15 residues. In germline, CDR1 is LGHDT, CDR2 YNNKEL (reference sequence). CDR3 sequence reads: CASSQDPGSYNEQFF. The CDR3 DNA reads TGTGCCAGCAGCCAAGATCCCGGCAGCTACAATGAGCAGTTCTTC.

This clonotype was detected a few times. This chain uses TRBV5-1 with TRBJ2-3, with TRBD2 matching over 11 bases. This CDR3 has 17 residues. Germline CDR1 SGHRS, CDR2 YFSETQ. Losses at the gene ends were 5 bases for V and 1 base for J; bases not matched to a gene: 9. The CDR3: CASRLSPSGGRTDTQYF. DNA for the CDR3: TGCGCCAGCAGACTAAGCCCTAGCGGGGGGCGCACAGATACGCAGTATTTT.

Here the CDR3 reads CSAWTSDSNTGELFF. The CDR3, as DNA: TGCAGTGCGTGGACTAGCGATTCGAACACCGGGGAGCTGTTTTTT. The V and J genes are TRBV20-1 and TRBJ2-2; 9 bases fit TRBD2. V was pared by 6 bases and J by 0 bases, with 5 bases of the junction left unmatched. The CDR3 runs to 15 residues. CDR1 and CDR2 from the germline V gene are DFQATT and SNEGSKA (reference sequence).

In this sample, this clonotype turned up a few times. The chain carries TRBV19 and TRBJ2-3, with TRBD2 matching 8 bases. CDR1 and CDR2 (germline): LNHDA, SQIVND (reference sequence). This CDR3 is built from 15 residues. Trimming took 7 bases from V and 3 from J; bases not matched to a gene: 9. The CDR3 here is CASTQTSGRTDTQYF. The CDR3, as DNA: TGTGCCAGTACCCAAACTAGCGGAAGAACAGATACGCAGTATTTT.

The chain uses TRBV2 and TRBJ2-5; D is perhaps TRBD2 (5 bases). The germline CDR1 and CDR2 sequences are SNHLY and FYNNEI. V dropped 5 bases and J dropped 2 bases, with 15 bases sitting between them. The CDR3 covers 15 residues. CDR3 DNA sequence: TGTGCCAGCAGTTTTGGACCGACGGGGCAAGAGACCCAGTACTTC. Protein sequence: CASSFGPTGQETQYF.

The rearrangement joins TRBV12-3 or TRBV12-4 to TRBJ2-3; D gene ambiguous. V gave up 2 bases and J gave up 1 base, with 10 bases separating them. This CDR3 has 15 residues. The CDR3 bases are TGTGCCAGCAGTTTAAGGCAGGATGGCACAGATACGCAGTATTTT. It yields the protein CASSLRQDGTDTQYF.

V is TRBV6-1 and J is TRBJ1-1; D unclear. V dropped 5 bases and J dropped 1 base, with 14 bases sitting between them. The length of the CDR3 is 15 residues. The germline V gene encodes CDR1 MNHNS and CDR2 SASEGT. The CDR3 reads CASSKDRRQNTEAFF. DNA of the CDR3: TGTGCCAGCAGTAAAGACCGTCGACAGAACACTGAAGCTTTCTTT.

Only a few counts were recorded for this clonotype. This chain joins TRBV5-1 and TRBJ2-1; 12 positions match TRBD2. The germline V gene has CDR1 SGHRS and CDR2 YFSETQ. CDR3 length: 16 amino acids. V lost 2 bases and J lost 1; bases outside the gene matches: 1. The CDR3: CASSFLAGGSYNEQFF. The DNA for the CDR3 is TGCGCCAGCAGCTTCCTAGCGGGAGGGTCCTACAATGAGCAGTTCTTC.